These T cell receptor beta chains were read from a single sample in a study of blood T cells in healthy people across ages. TCRdb passed the 5' RACE reads through MiXCR, listing each CDR3 protein once. The sample holds around 280,000 distinct CDR3 sequences; around 30% are singletons and the top ten take 29%. Sequenced material: blood. These receptors came from a woman between 65 and 79 years old in good health. The CDR3 runs from the conserved cysteine through the conserved F or W. A D gene is named only where the DNA matches it firmly. For some rows the clone size is stated as once, few or many, or as a class when expanded; others skip it.

TRBV5-5,-,TRBJ2-2,15,many,CASSLGPTNTGELFF,TGTGCCAGCAGCTTGGGACCGACGAACACCGGGGAGCTGTTTTTT
TRBV18,-,TRBJ1-1,13,-,CASSPPSRPEAFF,TGTGCCAGCTCACCACCGAGTCGTCCTGAAGCTTTCTTT
TRBV7-2,TRBD2,TRBJ2-1,16,few,CASSLEATSGYNEQFF,TGTGCCAGCAGCTTAGAGGCGACTAGCGGATACAATGAGCAGTTCTTC
TRBV4-1,TRBD1,TRBJ2-1,15,-,CASSQNRQGGNEQFF,TGCGCCAGCAGCCAAAACAGACAGGGTGGCAATGAGCAGTTCTTC
TRBV6-2/TRBV6-3,-,TRBJ1-5,13,-,CASSYGGNQPQHF,TGTGCCAGCAGTTATGGGGGGAATCAGCCCCAGCATTTT
TRBV27,TRBD2,TRBJ2-1,16,-,CASSFRTSGGAMEQFF,TGTGCCAGCAGTTTCAGGACTAGCGGGGGGGCCATGGAGCAGTTCTTC
TRBV10-3,-,TRBJ2-3,13,-,CAISGGVIDTQYF,TGTGCCATCAGTGGGGGCGTGATAGATACGCAGTATTTT
TRBV20-1,TRBD2,TRBJ2-7,15,-,CSASSGLAGVGEQYF,TGCAGTGCTAGCTCGGGACTAGCGGGAGTGGGTGAGCAGTACTTC
TRBV29-1,-,TRBJ2-1,10,-,CSVSGYEQFF,TGCAGCGTTTCCGGCTATGAGCAGTTCTTC
TRBV4-1,-,TRBJ2-4,13,many,CASSQLLGGNRYF,TGCGCCAGCAGCCAACTGCTAGGGGGGAACCGGTACTTC
TRBV6-5,-,TRBJ2-4,17,few,CASSYSSTDLAKNIQYF,TGTGCCAGCAGTTACTCGTCAACTGACTTAGCCAAAAACATTCAGTACTTC
TRBV27,-,TRBJ2-3,13,few,CASSLQLTDTQYF,TGTGCCAGCAGTCTCCAACTGACAGATACGCAGTATTTT
TRBV6-2/TRBV6-3,-,TRBJ2-7,11,-,CAISDPYEQYF,TGTGCCATTTCAGACCCCTACGAGCAGTACTTC
TRBV7-9,-,TRBJ2-3,14,-,CASSPSSNTDTQYF,TGTGCCAGCAGCCCTAGTTCCAACACAGATACGCAGTATTTT
TRBV28,TRBD1,TRBJ2-5,14,-,CASSESGTGSEQYF,TGTGCCAGCAGCGAATCCGGGACAGGGAGTGAGCAGTACTTC